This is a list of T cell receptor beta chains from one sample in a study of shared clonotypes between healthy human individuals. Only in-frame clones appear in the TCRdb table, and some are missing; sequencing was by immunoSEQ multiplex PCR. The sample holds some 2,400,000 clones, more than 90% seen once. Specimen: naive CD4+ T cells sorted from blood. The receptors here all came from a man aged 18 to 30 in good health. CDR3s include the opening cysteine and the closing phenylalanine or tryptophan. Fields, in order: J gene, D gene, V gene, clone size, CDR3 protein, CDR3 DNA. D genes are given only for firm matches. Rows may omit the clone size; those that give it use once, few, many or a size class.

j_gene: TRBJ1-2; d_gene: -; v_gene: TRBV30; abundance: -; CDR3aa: CAWRMGNQGRYTF; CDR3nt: TGTGCCTGGAGGATGGGTAACCAGGGACGCTACACCTTC
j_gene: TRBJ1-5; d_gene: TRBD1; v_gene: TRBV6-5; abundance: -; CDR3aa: CASSPRDRVGQPQHF; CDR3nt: TGTGCCAGCAGCCCCCGTGACAGGGTCGGTCAGCCCCAGCATTTT
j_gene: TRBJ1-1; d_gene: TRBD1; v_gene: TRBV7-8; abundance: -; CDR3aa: CASSLGQDRMNTEAFF; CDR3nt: TGTGCCAGCAGCTTAGGCCAGGACAGGATGAACACTGAAGCTTTCTTT
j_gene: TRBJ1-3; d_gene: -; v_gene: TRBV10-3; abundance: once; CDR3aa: CAISEQGLSSGNTIYF; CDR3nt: TGTGCCATCAGTGAACAGGGACTAAGCTCTGGAAACACCATATATTTT
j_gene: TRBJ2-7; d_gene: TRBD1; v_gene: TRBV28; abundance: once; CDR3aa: CASSGPSGTGTTSKYF; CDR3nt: TGTGCCAGCAGTGGCCCCTCGGGGACAGGTACTACGAGCAAGTACTTC
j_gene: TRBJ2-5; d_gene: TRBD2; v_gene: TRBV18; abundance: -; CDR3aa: CASSPMASGISQETQYF; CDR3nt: TGTGCCAGCTCACCAATGGCCAGCGGGATCAGCCAAGAGACCCAGTACTTC
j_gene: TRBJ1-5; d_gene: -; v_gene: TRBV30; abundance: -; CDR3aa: CAWSDRGGQPQHF; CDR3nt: TGTGCCTGGAGTGACCGGGGAGGCCAGCCCCAGCATTTT
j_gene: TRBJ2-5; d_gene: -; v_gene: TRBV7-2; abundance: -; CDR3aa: CATGQRGQETQYF; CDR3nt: TGTGCCACCGGGCAACGGGGTCAAGAGACCCAGTACTTC
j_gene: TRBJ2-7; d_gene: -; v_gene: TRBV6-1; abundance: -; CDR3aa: CASYPQGPPYEQYF; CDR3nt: TGTGCCTCCTACCCCCAGGGCCCACCCTACGAGCAGTACTTC
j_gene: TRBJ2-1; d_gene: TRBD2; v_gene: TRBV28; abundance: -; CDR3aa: CASSPPGLAGGYNEQFF; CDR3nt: TGTGCCAGCAGTCCCCCGGGACTAGCGGGGGGCTACAATGAGCAGTTCTTC
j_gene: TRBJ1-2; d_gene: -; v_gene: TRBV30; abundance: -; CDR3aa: CAWMAAANYGYTF; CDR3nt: TGTGCCTGGATGGCAGCGGCCAACTATGGCTACACCTTC
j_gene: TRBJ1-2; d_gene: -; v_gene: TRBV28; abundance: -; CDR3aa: CASSPGRANYGYTF; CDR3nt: TGTGCCAGCAGTCCTGGCCGAGCTAACTATGGCTACACCTTC
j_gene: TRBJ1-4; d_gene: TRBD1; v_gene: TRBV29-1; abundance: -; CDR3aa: CSVEERTGGEKLFF; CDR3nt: TGCAGCGTTGAAGAAAGAACAGGGGGTGAAAAACTGTTTTTT
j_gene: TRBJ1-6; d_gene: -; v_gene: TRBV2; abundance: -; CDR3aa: CASSVGFPLHF; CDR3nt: TGTGCCAGCAGTGTAGGGTTTCCCCTCCACTTT
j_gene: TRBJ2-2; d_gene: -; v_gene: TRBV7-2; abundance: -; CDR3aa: CASSPQVYTGELFF; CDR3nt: TGTGCCAGCAGCCCCCAAGTCTACACCGGGGAGCTGTTTTTT
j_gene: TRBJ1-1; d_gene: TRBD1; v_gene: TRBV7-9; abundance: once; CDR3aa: CASSLGQGLTLNTEAFF; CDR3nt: TGTGCCAGCAGCTTAGGACAGGGCTTAACTCTGAACACTGAAGCTTTCTTT
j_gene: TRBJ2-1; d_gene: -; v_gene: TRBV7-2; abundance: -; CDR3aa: CASSLEAGSPHEQFF; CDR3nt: TGTGCCAGCAGCTTAGAGGCAGGGTCGCCACATGAGCAGTTCTTC
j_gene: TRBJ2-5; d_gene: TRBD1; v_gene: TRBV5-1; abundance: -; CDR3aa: CASRQEPGQGAAQYF; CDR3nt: TGCGCCAGCAGACAAGAGCCGGGACAGGGCGCAGCCCAGTACTTC
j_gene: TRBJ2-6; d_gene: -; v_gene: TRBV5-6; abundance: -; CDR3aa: CASSLLGRSSGANVLTF; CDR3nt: TGTGCCAGCAGCTTGTTGGGTCGGAGCTCTGGGGCCAACGTCCTGACTTTC
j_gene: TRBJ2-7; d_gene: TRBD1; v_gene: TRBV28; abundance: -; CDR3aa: CASSSGQGGHF; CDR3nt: TGTGCCAGCAGTTCCGGACAGGGTGGGCACTTC
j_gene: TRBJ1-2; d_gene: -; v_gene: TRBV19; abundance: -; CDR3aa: CASSISGGRGYTF; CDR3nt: TGTGCCAGTAGTATTTCGGGGGGACGTGGCTACACCTTC
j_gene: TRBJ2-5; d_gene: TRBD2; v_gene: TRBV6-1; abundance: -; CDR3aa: CASSARLAGETQYF; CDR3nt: TGTGCCAGCAGTGCGCGACTAGCGGGGGAGACCCAGTACTTC
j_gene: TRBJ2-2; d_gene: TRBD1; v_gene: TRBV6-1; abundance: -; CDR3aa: CASSKTGTGELFF; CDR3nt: TGTGCCAGCAGTAAGACAGGGACCGGGGAGCTGTTTTTT
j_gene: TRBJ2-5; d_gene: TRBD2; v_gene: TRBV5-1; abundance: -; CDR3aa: CASSLATGLAGANQETQYF; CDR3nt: TGCGCCAGCAGCTTGGCCACGGGACTAGCGGGGGCGAACCAAGAGACCCAGTACTTC
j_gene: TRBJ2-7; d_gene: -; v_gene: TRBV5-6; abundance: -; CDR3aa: CASSPPMSAVQYF; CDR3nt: TGTGCCAGCAGCCCGCCCATGTCGGCCGTGCAGTACTTC
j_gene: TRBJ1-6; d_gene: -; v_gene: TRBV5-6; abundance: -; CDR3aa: CASSLGRVSSPLHF; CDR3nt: TGTGCCAGCAGCTTGGGCAGGGTTAGTTCACCCCTCCACTTT
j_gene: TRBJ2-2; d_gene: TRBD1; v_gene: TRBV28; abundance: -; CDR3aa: CASTGGITGELFF; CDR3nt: TGTGCCAGCACAGGGGGAATAACCGGGGAGCTGTTTTTT
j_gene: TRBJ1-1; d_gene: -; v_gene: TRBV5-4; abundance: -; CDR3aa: CASSLAGGGMRTEAFF; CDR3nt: TGTGCCAGCAGCTTGGCCGGCGGGGGGATGCGTACTGAAGCTTTCTTT
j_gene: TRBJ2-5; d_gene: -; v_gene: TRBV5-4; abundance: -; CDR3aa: CASSFTVSKEETQYF; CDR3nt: TGTGCCAGCAGCTTTACTGTTTCAAAAGAAGAGACCCAGTACTTC
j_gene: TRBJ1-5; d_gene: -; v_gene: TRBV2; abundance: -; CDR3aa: CASREDRSNQPQHF; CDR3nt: TGTGCCAGCAGGGAAGACAGGAGCAATCAGCCCCAGCATTTT
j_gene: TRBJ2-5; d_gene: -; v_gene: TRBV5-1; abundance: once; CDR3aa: CASSAGSSVQETQYF; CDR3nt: TGCGCCAGCAGCGCTGGATCTAGCGTCCAAGAGACCCAGTACTTC
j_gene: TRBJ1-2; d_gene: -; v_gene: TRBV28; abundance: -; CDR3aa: CASSLSAVYGYTF; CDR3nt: TGTGCCAGCAGTTTATCGGCCGTCTATGGCTACACCTTC
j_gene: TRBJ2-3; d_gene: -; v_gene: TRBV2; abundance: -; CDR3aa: CASWPGGTDTQYF; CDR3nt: TGTGCCAGCTGGCCGGGTGGGACAGATACGCAGTATTTT
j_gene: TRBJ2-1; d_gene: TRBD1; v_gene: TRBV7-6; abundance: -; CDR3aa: CASSLGTAYNEQFF; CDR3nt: TGTGCCAGCAGCTTGGGGACAGCCTACAATGAGCAGTTCTTC
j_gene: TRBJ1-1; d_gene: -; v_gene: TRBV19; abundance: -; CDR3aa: CASKETDFNTEAFF; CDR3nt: TGTGCCAGTAAAGAGACAGACTTTAACACTGAAGCTTTCTTT
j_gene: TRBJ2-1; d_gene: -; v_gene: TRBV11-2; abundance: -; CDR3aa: CASSLGRGAYNEQFF; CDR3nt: TGTGCCAGCAGCTTAGGCAGGGGGGCCTACAATGAGCAGTTCTTC
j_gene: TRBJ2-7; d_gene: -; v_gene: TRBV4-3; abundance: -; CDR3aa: CASSQEGRGDEQYF; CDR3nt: TGCGCCAGCAGCCAAGAGGGTCGAGGAGACGAGCAGTACTTC
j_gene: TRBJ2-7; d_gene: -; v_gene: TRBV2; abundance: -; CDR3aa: CASSDPGPGEQYF; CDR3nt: TGTGCCAGCAGTGATCCCGGGCCCGGCGAGCAGTACTTC
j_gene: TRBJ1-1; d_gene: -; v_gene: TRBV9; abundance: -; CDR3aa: CASSAGDGSLRTAFF; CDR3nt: TGTGCCAGCAGCGCCGGTGATGGGTCCCTGAGGACAGCTTTCTTT
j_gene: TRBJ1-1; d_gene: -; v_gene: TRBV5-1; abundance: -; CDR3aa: CASSRDRGTEAFF; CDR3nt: TGCGCCAGCAGCAGGGACCGAGGGACTGAAGCTTTCTTT
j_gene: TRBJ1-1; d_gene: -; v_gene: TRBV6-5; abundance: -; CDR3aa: CASQPPGARNTEAFF; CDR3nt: TGTGCCAGCCAACCCCCAGGAGCAAGGAACACTGAAGCTTTCTTT
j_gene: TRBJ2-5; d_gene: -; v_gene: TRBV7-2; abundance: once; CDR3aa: CASSPPAQETQYF; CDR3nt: TGTGCCAGCAGCCCGCCTGCACAAGAGACCCAGTACTTC
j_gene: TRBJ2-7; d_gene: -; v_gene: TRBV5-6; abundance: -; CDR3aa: CASSLGMWPPTLDEQYF; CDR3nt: TGTGCCAGCAGCTTGGGTATGTGGCCGCCCACCCTGGACGAGCAGTACTTC
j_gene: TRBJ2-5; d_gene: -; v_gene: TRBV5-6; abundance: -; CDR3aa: CASSLPSHQETQYF; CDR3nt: TGTGCCAGCAGCTTGCCCAGCCATCAAGAGACCCAGTACTTC
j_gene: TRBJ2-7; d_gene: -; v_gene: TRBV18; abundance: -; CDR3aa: CASSPPGLSEQYF; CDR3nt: TGTGCCAGCTCACCACCGGGCCTAAGCGAGCAGTACTTC
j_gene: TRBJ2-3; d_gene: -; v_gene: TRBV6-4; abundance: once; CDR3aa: CASSDSSLGADTQYF; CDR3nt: TGTGCCAGCAGTGACTCCTCTCTAGGCGCAGATACGCAGTATTTT
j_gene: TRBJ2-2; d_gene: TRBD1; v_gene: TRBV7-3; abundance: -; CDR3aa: CASSPRQGRTGELFF; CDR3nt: TGTGCCAGCAGCCCGCGACAGGGGCGCACCGGGGAGCTGTTTTTT
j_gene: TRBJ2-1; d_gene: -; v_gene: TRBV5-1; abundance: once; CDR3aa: CASSVSGGALYNEQFF; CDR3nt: TGCGCCAGCAGCGTTAGCGGCGGAGCCCTATACAATGAGCAGTTCTTC
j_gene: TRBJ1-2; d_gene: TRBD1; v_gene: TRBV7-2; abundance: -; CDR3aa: CASSLAGQLNYGYTF; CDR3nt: TGTGCCAGCAGCTTAGCGGGACAGCTTAACTATGGCTACACCTTC
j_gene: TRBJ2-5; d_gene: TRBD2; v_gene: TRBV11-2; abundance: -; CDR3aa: CASSFMGLAGETQYF; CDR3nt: TGTGCCAGCAGCTTCATGGGACTAGCAGGAGAGACCCAGTACTTC
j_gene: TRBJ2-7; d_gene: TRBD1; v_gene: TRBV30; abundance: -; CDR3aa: CASKTGSFSYEQYF; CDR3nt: TGTGCCTCAAAGACAGGGAGTTTTTCCTACGAGCAGTACTTC
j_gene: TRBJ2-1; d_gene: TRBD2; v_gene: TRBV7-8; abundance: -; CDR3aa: CASSFGLAGAPSSYNEQFF; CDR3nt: TGTGCCAGCAGCTTTGGACTAGCGGGTGCCCCTAGCTCCTACAATGAGCAGTTCTTC
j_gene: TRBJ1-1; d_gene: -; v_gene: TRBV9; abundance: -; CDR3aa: CASSPPGTANTEAFF; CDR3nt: TGTGCCAGCAGCCCCCCCGGGACGGCGAACACTGAAGCTTTCTTT
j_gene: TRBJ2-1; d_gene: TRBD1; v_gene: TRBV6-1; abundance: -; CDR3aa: CASSAGQGANEQFF; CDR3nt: TGTGCCAGCAGTGCGGGACAGGGGGCTAATGAGCAGTTCTTC
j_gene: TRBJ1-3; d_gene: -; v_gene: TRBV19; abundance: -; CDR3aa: CASSRGHGNTIYF; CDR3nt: TGTGCCAGTAGTCGGGGACACGGAAACACCATATATTTT
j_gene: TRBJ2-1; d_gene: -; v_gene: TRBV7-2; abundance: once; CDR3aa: CASSLARDTGNEQFF; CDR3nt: TGTGCCAGCAGCTTAGCGCGGGACACGGGTAATGAGCAGTTCTTC
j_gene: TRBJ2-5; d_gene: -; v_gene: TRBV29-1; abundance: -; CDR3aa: CSVDSGMKTQYF; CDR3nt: TGCAGCGTTGATTCAGGGATGAAGACCCAGTACTTC